A single sample gave rise to the 5 T cell receptor beta chains below, sequenced in a study of control samples from healthy donors and cancer patients. TCRdb's copy holds only in-frame clones and misses some; the assay was immunoSEQ multiplex PCR. The profile shows about 84,000 clones, more than 65% of them singletons. The specimen sequenced was PBMCs. Receptors were obtained from a man between 60 and 70 years old with head and neck cancer.

The chain links TRBV23-1 to TRBJ2-4, with TRBD2 as a possible D gene (5 bases). TRBV23-1 is placed among ORFs of uncertain function. Trimming shortened V by 4 bases and J by 2 bases, and 9 bases separated the two germline ends. This CDR3 is 14 amino acids long. Here the CDR3 DNA reads TGCGCCAGCAGTCCACCGGGATCCAAAAACATTCAGTACTTC. Protein: CASSPPGSKNIQYF.

V and J are TRBV5-1 and TRBJ2-7; D not resolved. Trimming took off 1 base at V and 3 bases at J, with 8 bases between the two ends. The CDR3 covers 13 residues. Germline-derived CDR1 and CDR2 are SGHRS and YFSETQ. In DNA, the CDR3 is TGCGCCAGCAGCTTGCGGACGGGCTACGAGCAGTACTTC. This codes for CASSLRTGYEQYF. The full variable domain, its missing parts supplied by reference TRBV5-1 and TRBJ2-7, is KAGVTQTPRYLIKTRGQQVTLSCSPISGHRSVSWYQQTPGQGLQFLFEYFSETQRNKGNFPGRFSGRQFSNSRSEMNVSTLELGDSALYLCASSLRTGYEQYFGPGTRLTVT.

This rearrangement joins TRBV7-9 to TRBJ1-5; D not resolved. V dropped 3 bases and J dropped 4 bases, with 13 bases sitting between them. The CDR3 covers 15 residues. Germline V CDR1 and CDR2: SEHNR, FQNEAQ (reference sequence). CDR3 sequence (DNA): TGTGCCAGCAGCTTTCAGAAGTTTCAAAATCAGCCCCAGCATTTT. Its protein is CASSFQKFQNQPQHF. Together with reference TRBV7-9 and TRBJ1-5, the CDR3 gives the full variable domain: DTGVSQNPRHKITKRGQNVTFRCDPISEHNRLYWYRQTLGQGPEFLTYFQNEAQLEKSRLLSDRFSAERPKGSFSTLEIQRTEQGDSAMYLCASSFQKFQNQPQHFGDGTRLSIL.

This chain uses TRBV28 with TRBJ2-1, with no clear D. The V end was cut by 2 bases, the J end by 9 bases, with 14 bases between. Germline-derived CDR1 and CDR2 are MDHEN and SYDVKM. The CDR3 covers 14 residues. CDR3 sequence reads: CASSLGTHTREQFF. Written as DNA, the CDR3 is TGTGCCAGCAGTTTAGGAACTCACACGCGTGAGCAGTTCTTC.

This clone was counted between two and nine times. The V gene is TRBV30, the J gene TRBJ1-6; 7 bases fit TRBD1. The trim removed 6 bases at V and 12 bases at J, leaving 11 bases unmatched. The germline V gene encodes CDR1 GTSNPN and CDR2 SVGIG (reference sequence). This CDR3 contains 13 residues. CDR3 protein: CACSRGARRPLHF. CDR3 coding DNA: TGTGCCTGTTCCAGGGGGGCGCGAAGACCCCTCCACTTT.